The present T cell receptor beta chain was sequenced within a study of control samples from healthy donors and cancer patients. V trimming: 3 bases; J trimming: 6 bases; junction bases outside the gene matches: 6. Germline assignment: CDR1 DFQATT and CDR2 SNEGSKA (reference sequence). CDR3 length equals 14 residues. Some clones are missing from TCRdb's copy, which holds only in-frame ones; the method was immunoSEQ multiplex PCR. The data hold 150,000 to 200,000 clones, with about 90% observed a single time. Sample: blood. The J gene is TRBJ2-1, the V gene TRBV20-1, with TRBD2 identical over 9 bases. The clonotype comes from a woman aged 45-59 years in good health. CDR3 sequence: CSASRGGVGNEQFF. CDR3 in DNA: TGCAGTGCTAGTCGCGGGGGGGTCGGCAATGAGCAGTTCTTC.